These 18 T cell receptor beta chains came from one sample sequenced in a study of blood T cell repertoires in COVID-19. Only in-frame clones appear in the TCRdb table, and some are missing; sequencing was by immunoSEQ multiplex PCR. Of 250,000 to 300,000 clones detected, roughly 90% appear once; the ten largest clones hold 3%. What was sequenced was peripheral blood. The source of these receptors is a woman aged 25 to 39 with active or convalescent COVID-19.

The chain is built from TRBV5-8 and TRBJ2-7, with D possibly matching TRBD1 (5 bases). The CDR3 totals 14 residues. Trimming took 2 bases from V and 6 from J, leaving 15 bases between them. Per germline, CDR1 SGHTS and CDR2 YDEGEE. The CDR3 DNA reads TGTGCCAGCAGCTTAATCTTGGGGCCACCCGAGCAGTACTTC. Its protein product is CASSLILGPPEQYF.

On this clone: One end of the junction varies from germline; a read error may be responsible. The chain's CDR3 is CASSLAPEYEQYF. For the CDR3, the DNA is TGTGCTAGCAGCTTAGCGCCGGAGTACGAGCAGTACTTC. The chain carries TRBV7-7 and TRBJ2-7; D is perhaps TRBD2 (5 bases). There are 13 residues in the CDR3. The germline V gene has CDR1 SSHAT and CDR2 FNYEAQ (reference sequence).

V is TRBV9 and J is TRBJ2-3, with TRBD1 matching over 9 bases. This CDR3 region has 17 residues. The germline V gene encodes CDR1 SGDLS and CDR2 YYNGEE. V shed 4 bases and J 5 bases; nucleotides not matched to a gene: 14. The CDR3 is CASSPRTGAATEDTQYF. In nucleotides, the CDR3 is TGTGCCAGCAGCCCGCGGACAGGGGCCGCTACTGAAGATACGCAGTATTTT.

This clone appeared once. The gene calls are TRBV7-9 and TRBJ2-3; tentative D call: TRBD2 (5 bases). CDR1 and CDR2 (germline): SEHNR, FQNEAQ (reference sequence). V was clipped by 4 bases and J by 7 bases, with 18 bases between them. The length of the CDR3 is 15 residues. CDR3 in amino acids: CASSYSGSGKNTQYF. The DNA for the CDR3 is TGTGCCAGCAGCTACTCCGGCTCCGGGAAGAATACGCAGTATTTT.

The chain's CDR3 is CASSEIAEGYNEQFF. CDR3 sequence (DNA): TGTGCCAGCAGCGAGATCGCAGAGGGCTACAATGAGCAGTTCTTC. The chain uses TRBV28 and TRBJ2-1; possible D gene TRBD2, 5 bases. Trimming removed 6 bases at V and 3 bases at J, with 15 bases between. This CDR3 is built from 15 residues. Per the germline V gene, CDR1 is MDHEN and CDR2 is SYDVKM.

The sample holds one count of this clone. The chain employs TRBV3-1 (or the pseudogene TRBV3-2) and TRBJ2-7; 9 nucleotides match TRBD1. Trimming cost V 1 base and J 6 bases; bases outside gene matches: 13. The germline V gene encodes CDR1 LGHDT and CDR2 YNNKEL (reference sequence). CDR3 size: 17 residues. The CDR3 DNA is TGTGCCAGCAGCCAAGCCCCGACAGGGGGGCTTTTTGGCGAGCAGTACTTC. Translating gives CASSQAPTGGLFGEQYF.

The chain joins TRBV11-3 to TRBJ2-1; 15 bases match TRBD2. The CDR3 extends over 17 amino acids. V lost 3 bases and J lost 4; bases outside the gene matches: 4. CDR1 is SGHNT, CDR2 YENEEA, per germline. The CDR3 loop reads CASSFSGLAGGYNEQFF. The CDR3 region has the DNA TGTGCCAGCAGCTTCTCGGGACTAGCGGGGGGTTACAATGAGCAGTTCTTC.

This chain joins TRBV7-9 and TRBJ2-2; 7 bases are a match to TRBD1. The CDR3 sequence is 15 residues long. The V gene's germline CDR1 is SEHNR and CDR2 FQNEAQ (reference sequence). With 8 bases clipped from V and 3 bases from J, the junction kept 9 bases outside the gene matches. The CDR3 coding sequence is TGTGCCAGCGATTCGGGTCAGGGGGACACCGGGGAGCTGTTTTTT. Its protein product is CASDSGQGDTGELFF.

This clone has only a few counts. V usage is TRBV12-1 and J usage is TRBJ1-6; the table names TRBD1, a call not compared with the DNA. TRBV12-1 is a documented pseudogene. This CDR3 region has 16 residues. Here the CDR3 reads CASSSLPGQRDSPLHF. Written as DNA, the CDR3 is TGTGCCAGCAGCTCGCTACCGGGACAGCGAGATTCACCCCTCCACTTT.

The V call is TRBV6-5, the J call TRBJ2-3; TRBD1 aligns across 11 bases. Trimming removed 6 bases from V and 4 bases from J; junction bases left unmatched: 0. Germline V gene sequence: CDR1 MNHEY, CDR2 SVGAGI. CDR3 length equals 13 residues. The CDR3 DNA reads as TGTGCCAGCAGGGACAGGGGGCCAGATACGCAGTATTTT. This sequence encodes CASRDRGPDTQYF.

The chain carries TRBV7-2 and TRBJ2-3, with 12 bases identical to TRBD2. Germline loops: CDR1 SGHTA, CDR2 FQGNSA. Losses at the gene ends were 2 bases for V and 4 bases for J; bases not matched to a gene: 13. This CDR3 contains 19 residues. DNA for the CDR3: TGTGCCAGCAGCTTAAGACTAGCTAGCGGGGGGGGCAGCGCAGATACGCAGTATTTT. It yields the protein CASSLRLASGGGSADTQYF.

The V call is TRBV6-6, the J call TRBJ1-2; 8 nucleotides line up with TRBD1. Germline loops: CDR1 MNHNY, CDR2 SVGAGI (reference sequence). The CDR3 has 13 amino acids. The V and J ends lost 6 bases and 8 bases, in that order; junction bases with no gene match: 8. In nucleotides, the CDR3 is TGTGCCAGCAGATCTACAGGGGGGCAAGGCTACACCTTC. It codes for CASRSTGGQGYTF.

This chain joins TRBV9 and TRBJ2-1, with TRBD2 matching 9 bases. V lost 4 bases and J lost 7; bases outside the gene matches: 9. Per germline, CDR1 SGDLS and CDR2 YYNGEE. The CDR3 extends over 15 amino acids. The CDR3 loop reads CASSPAVAGDNEQFF. CDR3 in DNA: TGTGCCAGCAGCCCCGCGGTAGCGGGGGATAATGAGCAGTTCTTC. The complete variable domain, with remaining parts taken from reference TRBV9 and TRBJ2-1, reads DSGVTQTPKHLITATGQRVTLRCSPRSGDLSVYWYQQSLDQGLQFLIQYYNGEERAKGNILERFSAQQFPDLHSELNLSSLELGDSALYFCASSPAVAGDNEQFFGPGTRLTVL.

The chain uses TRBV4-1 and TRBJ2-1, with D hard to call. Looked up from germline, CDR1 is MGHRA and CDR2 is YSYEKL. There are 11 residues in the CDR3. The V and J ends lost 3 bases and 6 bases respectively, with 3 bases between them. In DNA, the CDR3 is TGCGCCAGCAGCCATCTCAATGAGCAGTTCTTC. Translation gives CASSHLNEQFF.

The chain carries TRBV2 and TRBJ1-5; D remains ambiguous. Germline CDR1 and CDR2: SNHLY and FYNNEI. V lost 4 bases to trimming and J lost 0 bases, with 7 bases between them. CDR3 size: 14 residues. CDR3: CASSGRSSNQPQHF. The CDR3 bases are TGTGCCAGCAGTGGGCGGAGTAGCAATCAGCCCCAGCATTTT.

J is TRBJ2-5 and V is TRBV19; the D gene is possibly TRBD1 (5 bases). The CDR3 consists of 13 residues. Trimming left V 4 bases short and J 2 bases short, with 8 bases between. CDR1 is LNHDA, CDR2 SQIVND, per germline (reference sequence). The CDR3 DNA follows: TGTGCCAGTAGTAGCGGACATCAAGAGACCCAGTACTTC. Protein sequence: CASSSGHQETQYF.

CDR3 residues: CASSDARGQTDTQYF. Written as DNA, the CDR3 is TGTGCCAGCAGCGACGCACGAGGACAGACAGATACGCAGTATTTT. The J gene is TRBJ2-3, the V gene TRBV7-9; D may be TRBD1 (6 bases). Trimming took 5 bases from V and 3 from J, leaving 15 bases between them. In germline, CDR1 is SEHNR, CDR2 FQNEAQ (reference sequence). The CDR3 has 15 amino acids.

The chain has TRBV18 and TRBJ2-7, with TRBD2 matching over 7 bases. This CDR3 is built from 14 residues. Germline trimming cut 6 bases from V and 2 bases from J; bases unmatched to any gene: 7. CDR1 KGHSH and CDR2 LQKENI come from the germline V gene. The CDR3 reads CASSPGGLAYEQYF. CDR3 DNA sequence: TGTGCCAGCTCGCCGGGAGGACTAGCCTACGAGCAGTACTTC.